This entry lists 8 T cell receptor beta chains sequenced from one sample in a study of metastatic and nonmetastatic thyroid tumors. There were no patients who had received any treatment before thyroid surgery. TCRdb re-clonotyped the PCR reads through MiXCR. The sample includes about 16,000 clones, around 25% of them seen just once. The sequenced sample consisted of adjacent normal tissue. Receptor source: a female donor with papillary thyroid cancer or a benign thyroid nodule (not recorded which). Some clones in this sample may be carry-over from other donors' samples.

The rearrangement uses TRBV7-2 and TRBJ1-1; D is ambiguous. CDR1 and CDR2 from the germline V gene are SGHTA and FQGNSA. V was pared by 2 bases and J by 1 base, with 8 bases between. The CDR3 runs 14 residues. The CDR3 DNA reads TGTGCCAGCAGCTTACCCAGAAAGAACACTGAAGCTTTCTTT. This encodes CASSLPRKNTEAFF. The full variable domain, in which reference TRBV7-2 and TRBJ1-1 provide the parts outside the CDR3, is GAGVSQSPSNKVTEKGKDVELRCDPISGHTALYWYRQSLGQGLEFLIYFQGNSAPDKSGLPSDRFSAERTGGSVSTLTIQRTQQEDSAVYLCASSLPRKNTEAFFGQGTRLTVV.

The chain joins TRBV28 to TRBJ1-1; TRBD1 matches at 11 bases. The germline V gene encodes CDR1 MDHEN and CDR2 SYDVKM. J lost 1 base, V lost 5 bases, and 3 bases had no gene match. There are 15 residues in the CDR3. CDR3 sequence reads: CASSPGQGGNTEAFF. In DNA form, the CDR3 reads TGTGCCAGCAGTCCGGGACAGGGGGGGAACACTGAAGCTTTCTTT.

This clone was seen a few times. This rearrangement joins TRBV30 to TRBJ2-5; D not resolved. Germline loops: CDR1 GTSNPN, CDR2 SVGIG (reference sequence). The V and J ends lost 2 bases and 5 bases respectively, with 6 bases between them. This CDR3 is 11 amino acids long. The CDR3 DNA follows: TGTGCCTGGAGTATTGGGGAGACCCAGTACTTC. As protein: CAWSIGETQYF. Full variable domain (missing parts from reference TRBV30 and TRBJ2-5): SQTIHQWPATLVQPVGSPLSLECTVEGTSNPNLYWYRQAAGRGLQLLFYSVGIGQISSEVPQNLSASRPQDRQFILSSKKLLLSDSGFYLCAWSIGETQYFGPGTRLLVL.

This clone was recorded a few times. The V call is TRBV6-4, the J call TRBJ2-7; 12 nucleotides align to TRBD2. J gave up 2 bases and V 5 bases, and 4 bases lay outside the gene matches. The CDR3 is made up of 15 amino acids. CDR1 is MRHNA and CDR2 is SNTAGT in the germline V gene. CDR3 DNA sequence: TGTGCCAGCAGTCCGGCTAGCGGGAGGGCCTACGAGCAGTACTTC. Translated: CASSPASGRAYEQYF.

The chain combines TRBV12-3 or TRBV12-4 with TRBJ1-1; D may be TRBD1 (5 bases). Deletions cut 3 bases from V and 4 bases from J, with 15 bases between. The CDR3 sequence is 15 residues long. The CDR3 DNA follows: TGTGCCAGCAGTTTTTCAGTCGGGGGAGGCACTGAAGCTTTCTTT. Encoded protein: CASSFSVGGGTEAFF.

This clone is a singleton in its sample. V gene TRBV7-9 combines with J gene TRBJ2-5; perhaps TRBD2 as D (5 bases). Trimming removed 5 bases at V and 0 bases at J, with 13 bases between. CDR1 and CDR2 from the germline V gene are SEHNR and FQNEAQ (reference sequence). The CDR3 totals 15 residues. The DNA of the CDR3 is TGTGCCAGCAGCCAGTCACTACTAGACCAAGAGACCCAGTACTTC. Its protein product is CASSQSLLDQETQYF.

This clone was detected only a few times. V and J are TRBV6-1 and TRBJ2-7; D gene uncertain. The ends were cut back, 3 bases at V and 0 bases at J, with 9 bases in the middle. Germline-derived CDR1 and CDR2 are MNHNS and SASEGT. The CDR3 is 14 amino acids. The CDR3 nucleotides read TGTGCCAGCAGTGAGAGACGGCTCTCCTACGAGCAGTACTTC. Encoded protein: CASSERRLSYEQYF.

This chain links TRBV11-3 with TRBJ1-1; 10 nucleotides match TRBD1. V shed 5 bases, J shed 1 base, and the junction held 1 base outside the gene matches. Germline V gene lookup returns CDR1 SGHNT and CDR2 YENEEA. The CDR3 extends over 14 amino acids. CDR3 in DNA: TGTGCCAGCAGCAGGGACAGGGGGAACACTGAAGCTTTCTTT. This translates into CASSRDRGNTEAFF.